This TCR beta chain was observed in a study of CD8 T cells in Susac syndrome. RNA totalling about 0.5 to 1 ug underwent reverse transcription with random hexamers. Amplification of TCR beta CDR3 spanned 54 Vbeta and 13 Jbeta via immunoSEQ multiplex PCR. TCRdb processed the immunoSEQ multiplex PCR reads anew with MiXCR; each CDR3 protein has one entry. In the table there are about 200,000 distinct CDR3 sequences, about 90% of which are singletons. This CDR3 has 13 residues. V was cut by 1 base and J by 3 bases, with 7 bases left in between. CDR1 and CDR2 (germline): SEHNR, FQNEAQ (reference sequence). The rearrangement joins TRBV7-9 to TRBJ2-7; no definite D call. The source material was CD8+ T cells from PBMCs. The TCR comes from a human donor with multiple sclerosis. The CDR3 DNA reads TGTGCCAGCAGCTTAGACCCGTACTACGAGCAGTACTTC. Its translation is CASSLDPYYEQYF.